Shown below are 14 T cell receptor beta chains from a single sample sequenced in a study of T cell repertoires in cytomegalovirus infection. Antigens of these TCRs are unknown. TCRdb reprocessed the reads with MiXCR, giving one entry per CDR3 protein. The sample lists about 740,000 distinct CDR3 sequences, around 32% occurring once. This specimen was cultured PBMCs, taken from culture after CMV antigen stimulation. The source of these receptors is a human donor in good health (CMV status not recorded). Some clones in this sample may be carry-over from other donors' samples.

This clonotype was seen more than once but under ten times. The CDR3: CASSPRLGTTFYGYTF. The DNA for the CDR3 is TGTGCCAGCAGCCCCCGGCTAGGGACAACGTTCTATGGCTACACCTTC. The rearrangement uses TRBV7-6 and TRBJ1-2, with TRBD1 as a possible D gene (6 bases). Germline CDR1 and CDR2: SGHVS and FNYEAQ. The V and J ends lost 5 bases and 4 bases respectively, with 20 bases between them. The CDR3 is 16 amino acids.

In its sample, this clonotype was seen a few times. The chain uses TRBV2 and TRBJ2-1; 14 bases are shared with TRBD2. CDR1 is SNHLY, CDR2 FYNNEI, per germline. Trimming at V came to 8 bases and at J to 4 bases, leaving 7 bases not matched to a gene. This CDR3 region has 16 residues. The CDR3, as DNA: TGTGCCAGCCGCAGGACTAGCGGGGGGAAATACAATGAGCAGTTCTTC. Residues: CASRRTSGGKYNEQFF.

The chain recombines TRBV7-9 with TRBJ1-1; D remains unclear. V lost 5 bases to trimming and J lost 8 bases, with 15 bases between them. This CDR3 spans 13 amino acids. Germline loops: CDR1 SEHNR, CDR2 FQNEAQ (reference sequence). CDR3 protein: CASSLTDLTEAFF. CDR3 nucleotides: TGTGCCAGCAGCCTCACCGATTTGACCGAAGCTTTCTTT.

This sequence joins TRBV7-2 and TRBJ2-7; TRBD2 might be the D (5 bases). The V end was cut by 5 bases, the J end by 5 bases, with 22 bases between. Per the germline V gene, CDR1 is SGHTA and CDR2 is FQGNSA. CDR3 length: 16 amino acids. The CDR3 spells CASSPRPSTVPHEQYF. The CDR3 coding sequence is TGTGCCAGCAGCCCTCGACCTAGCACAGTTCCCCACGAGCAGTACTTC.

Concerning this clonotype itself: A much larger clone is a single base away; this may be a read error. The V and J genes are TRBV14 and TRBJ1-1; unclear D gene. Germline V CDR1 and CDR2: SGHDN, FVKESK. Trimming took off 3 bases at V and 3 bases at J, with 5 bases between the two ends. The CDR3 covers 12 residues. The CDR3 region is CASSHWDTEAFF. CDR3 sequence (DNA): TGTGCCAGCAGCCATTGGGACACTGAAGCTTTCTTT.

CDR3 region: CASSYDPGRSGYTF. In nucleotides, the CDR3 is TGTGCCAGCAGTTACGACCCGGGGAGGAGTGGCTACACCTTC. The chain couples TRBV6-6 to TRBJ1-2; D uncertain. V dropped 2 bases and J dropped 7 bases, with 14 bases sitting between them. CDR3 length equals 14 residues. The germline V gene has CDR1 MNHNY and CDR2 SVGAGI (reference sequence).

In its sample, this clonotype was seen a few times. The V gene is TRBV28, the J gene TRBJ2-7; 7 nucleotides align to TRBD1. This CDR3 region has 15 residues. CDR1 is MDHEN, CDR2 SYDVKM, per germline. With 4 bases clipped from V and 0 bases from J, the junction kept 6 bases outside the gene matches. The CDR3 DNA reads as TGTGCCAGCAGTTCCCCGACAGGGATCTCCTACGAGCAGTACTTC. This gives the protein CASSSPTGISYEQYF.

This clonotype was picked up a small number of times. The gene calls are TRBV11-2 and TRBJ2-3; D may be TRBD1 (6 bases). Trimming took 4 bases from V and 4 from J, leaving 12 bases between them. Germline V lookup: CDR1 SGHAT, CDR2 FQNNGV. The CDR3 is 14 amino acids. CDR3 protein: CASSSGQSADTQYF. The CDR3 coding sequence is TGTGCCAGCAGCTCCGGACAGTCAGCAGATACGCAGTATTTT.

This clonotype has a handful of counts. The gene calls are TRBV7-2 and TRBJ2-7, with unresolved D. The CDR3 covers 14 residues. Trimming shortened V by 1 base and J by 3 bases, and 10 bases separated the two germline ends. Germline CDR1 reads SGHTA; CDR2 reads FQGNSA. Here the CDR3 DNA reads TGTGCCAGCAGCTTAGTCTGGACGGTCTACGAGCAGTACTTC. Its translation: CASSLVWTVYEQYF.

This clonotype was detected a few times. V and J are TRBV6-1 and TRBJ2-1; maybe TRBD2 (7 bases). The CDR3 consists of 14 residues. The V gene lost 6 bases and the J gene lost 6 bases, with 15 bases spanning the gap. The germline V gene has CDR1 MNHNS and CDR2 SASEGT. Here the CDR3 reads CASRRLGGGNEQFF. In DNA form, the CDR3 reads TGTGCCAGCAGACGACTAGGGGGGGGCAATGAGCAGTTCTTC.

The chain carries TRBV20-1 and TRBJ2-3; tentative D call: TRBD2 (5 bases). This CDR3 is built from 16 residues. Trimming left V 0 bases short and J 2 bases short, with 15 bases between. The germline V gene encodes CDR1 DFQATT and CDR2 SNEGSKA (reference sequence). The CDR3 region is CSARDRMGATTDTQYF. The CDR3 nucleotides are TGCAGTGCTAGAGATCGTATGGGAGCGACCACAGATACGCAGTATTTT.

The sample holds a few counts of this clonotype. The CDR3 is CASSQDDWDNTQYF. CDR3 bases: TGTGCCAGCAGCCAAGATGATTGGGATAATACGCAGTATTTT. The V gene is TRBV4-2, the J gene TRBJ2-3; D remains unclear. The CDR3 length is 14 residues. CDR1 and CDR2 from the germline V gene are LGHNA and YNFKEQ. V was pared by 0 bases and J by 7 bases, with 11 bases between.

This clonotype was found many times. The chain couples TRBV7-2 to TRBJ2-5; D tentatively reads TRBD1 or TRBD2 (5 bases each). The length of the CDR3 is 15 residues. Germline V gives CDR1 SGHTA, CDR2 FQGNSA. With 0 bases removed from V and 5 bases from J, the gap between germline ends came to 13 bases. CDR3 in amino acids: CASSLALGRLETQYF. The CDR3 coding sequence is TGTGCCAGCAGCTTAGCCCTGGGACGTCTCGAGACCCAGTACTTC.

V is TRBV6-6 and J is TRBJ2-7; the D is unclear. The germline V gene has CDR1 MNHNY and CDR2 SVGAGI (reference sequence). V was cut by 0 bases and J by 4 bases, with 7 bases left in between. The CDR3 length is 13 residues. CDR3 DNA sequence: TGTGCCAGCAGTTACTCGGCCGGTTACGAGCAGTACTTC. It codes for CASSYSAGYEQYF.